This T cell receptor beta chain came from a study of cytomegalovirus exposure and HLA in healthy donors. PCR involved 60 Vbeta and 13 Jbeta primers. Profiled with immunoSEQ multiplex PCR; TCRdb holds only in-frame clones, not every one. The profile shows about 120,000 clones, 70% to 80% of them singletons. This clone was seen once. The CDR3 contains 15 residues. Trimming shortened V by 0 bases and J by 6 bases, and 13 bases separated the two germline ends. Germline CDR1 SGDLS, CDR2 YYNGEE. The chain is built from TRBV9 and TRBJ2-1; D is possibly TRBD2 (5 bases). This clonotype was sampled from a man between 45 and 60 years old in good health and CMV-seropositive. The sample consisted of PBMCs. In DNA, the CDR3 is TGTGCCAGCAGCGTAGCGGCGGGCTTATTCAATGAGCAGTTCTTC. This translates into CASSVAAGLFNEQFF.